The entry that follows covers one T cell receptor (beta chain) sequence. Its antigen is not known. This sample is part of a study of blood T cells in healthy people across ages. Donors ranged from 6 to 90 years old and were healthy Caucasians in Russia. Every donor gave approximately 10 milliliters of peripheral blood. Trimming removed 4 bases at V and 9 bases at J, with 20 bases between. The CDR3 runs 14 residues. Germline CDR1 and CDR2: SGHRS and YFSETQ. Study results and limitations: In the absence of known donor CMV status, changes in expanded clonotypes were possibly confounded.

A J-beta primer mix and a sample-barcoded 5' primer were used in a second PCR of roughly 6 to 12 cycles. One entry per CDR3 protein, called by TCRdb with MiXCR from the 5' RACE reads. Here the sample spans about 750,000 distinct CDR3 sequences, roughly 50% being singletons. Input material: blood. The chain employs TRBV5-1 and TRBJ2-7; D possibly corresponds to TRBD1 (6 bases). This clonotype originated in a man of 80 years or more in good health. As DNA, the CDR3 is TGCGCCAGCAGCCCGGACAGTTTTGCCTGGGGGCAGTACTTC. Translating gives CASSPDSFAWGQYF. Variable domain in full (rest from reference TRBV5-1 and TRBJ2-7): KAGVTQTPRYLIKTRGQQVTLSCSPISGHRSVSWYQQTPGQGLQFLFEYFSETQRNKGNFPGRFSGRQFSNSRSEMNVSTLELGDSALYLCASSPDSFAWGQYFGPGTRLTVT.